Shown below are 30 T cell receptor beta chains from a single sample sequenced in a study of preoperative IRX-2 immunotherapy in early breast cancer. The protocol was immunoSEQ multiplex PCR, while the TCRdb copy is restricted to in-frame clones and leaves out a portion. This sample has around 88,000 clones, with roughly 88% found just once. Regarding treatment: preoperative locoregional IRX-2 cytokine immunotherapy. This sample comprised tumor tissue, obtained after IRX-2 immunotherapy. The receptors were gathered from a human donor with breast cancer.

This clone was picked up many times. V usage is TRBV6-8 and J usage is TRBJ2-5, with TRBD1 identical over 10 bases. The CDR3 spans 16 residues. Germline V gene sequence: CDR1 MNHGY, CDR2 SAAAGT. The trim removed 6 bases at V and 1 base at J, leaving 8 bases unmatched. CDR3 loop: CASRTPTGGFQETQYF. CDR3 in DNA: TGTGCCAGCAGAACACCGACAGGGGGCTTCCAAGAGACCCAGTACTTC.

The chain joins TRBV6-8 to TRBJ2-4, with D possibly matching TRBD2 (6 bases). V shed 6 bases and J shed 2 bases, with 8 bases lying between them. Germline V lookup: CDR1 MNHGY, CDR2 SAAAGT. There are 13 residues in the CDR3. CDR3 sequence (DNA): TGTGCCAGCAGGGGGGGATCCAAAAACATTCAGTACTTC. It translates to CASRGGSKNIQYF.

The chain combines TRBV6-8 with TRBJ1-1, with D perhaps matching TRBD1 (5 bases). Germline V gene sequence: CDR1 MNHGY, CDR2 SAAAGT. V was shortened by 2 bases and J by 4 bases, with 11 bases between the two germline ends. The CDR3 contains 14 residues. The CDR3 DNA reads TGTGCCAGCAGTTACAGCAGGGAGGGCACTGAAGCTTTCTTT. It encodes CASSYSREGTEAFF.

The chain combines TRBV19 with TRBJ1-2; D may be TRBD1 (6 bases). Between the trimmed V and J ends, which lost 7 bases and 3 bases, there was a span of 12 bases. Germline assignment: CDR1 LNHDA and CDR2 SQIVND (reference sequence). This CDR3 is 13 amino acids long. As DNA, the CDR3 is TGTGCCAGTATGGGGGGACAATACTATGGCTACACCTTC. It translates to CASMGGQYYGYTF.

This clone has a handful of counts. The chain combines TRBV7-8 with TRBJ1-6, with 10 bases lining up with TRBD1. V lost 3 bases to trimming and J lost 8 bases; unmatched junction nucleotides: 4. Germline CDR1 SGHVS, CDR2 FQNEAQ. The CDR3 loop spans 15 amino acids. In DNA form, the CDR3 reads TGTGCCAGCAGCTTGGCAGGGACAGGGGATTCACCCCTCCACTTT. This sequence encodes CASSLAGTGDSPLHF.

The rearrangement uses TRBV1 and TRBJ2-7; the tabulated D call, TRBD2, remains unverified against the DNA. TRBV1 is marked as a pseudogene. CDR3 length: 13 amino acids. The CDR3, as DNA: TGCGCCAGCAGCCAAGTTTCGGGCTACGAGCAGTACTTC. It yields the protein CASSQVSGYEQYF.

V is TRBV28 and J is TRBJ1-1; TRBD1 is a possible D gene (5 bases). Looked up from germline, CDR1 is MDHEN and CDR2 is SYDVKM. Deletions cut 0 bases from V and 11 bases from J, with 10 bases between. The CDR3 consists of 12 residues. The CDR3, as DNA: TGTGCCAGCAGTTTATGGGGGCCCGGGGCTTTCTTT. It translates to CASSLWGPGAFF.

The chain couples TRBV29-1 to TRBJ1-1; maybe TRBD1 (5 bases). Germline lookup yields CDR1 SQVTM and CDR2 ANQGSEA. The germline V and J ends were trimmed by 7 bases and 1 base, with 13 bases remaining between them. The CDR3 contains 13 residues. DNA for the CDR3: TGCAGCGCCATCAACAGGAGGAACACTGAAGCTTTCTTT. Encoded protein: CSAINRRNTEAFF.

The CDR3: CASSRAMNTEAFF. Here the CDR3 DNA reads TGTGCCAGCAGCCGAGCCATGAACACTGAAGCTTTCTTT. The chain employs TRBV22-1 and TRBJ1-1. TRBV22-1 is given as a pseudogene. The CDR3 spans 13 residues.

The chain combines TRBV6-8 with TRBJ1-2; D uncertain. The germline CDR1 and CDR2 sequences are MNHGY and SAAAGT. The CDR3 totals 14 residues. V lost 8 bases, J lost 5 bases, and 18 bases lay in between. CDR3 in DNA: TGTGCCAGCCGTACACGGGAGGATTTATATGGCTACACCTTC. Encoded protein: CASRTREDLYGYTF.

This chain uses TRBV28 with TRBJ1-1, with TRBD1 as a possible D gene (5 bases). The germline V gene has CDR1 MDHEN and CDR2 SYDVKM. CDR3 size: 13 residues. V was cut by 5 bases and J by 2 bases, with 9 bases left in between. The CDR3 loop is CASSETGNTEAFF. CDR3 in DNA: TGTGCCAGCAGTGAAACAGGAAACACTGAAGCTTTCTTT.

The rearrangement links TRBV29-1 to TRBJ2-3; D is uncertain. There are 14 residues in the CDR3. Germline CDR1 is SQVTM and CDR2 is ANQGSEA. Between the trimmed V and J ends, which lost 0 bases and 1 base, there was a span of 8 bases. The CDR3 DNA reads TGCAGCGTTGAAGATCGCGGCGGCACAGATACGCAGTATTTT. Protein: CSVEDRGGTDTQYF.

The chain combines TRBV22-1 with TRBJ2-1; TRBD1 was called by the table and not checked on the DNA. TRBV22-1 is a pseudogene segment. The CDR3 contains 15 residues. CDR3 bases: TGTGCCAGCAGTCTGGGGACAGGCTGGTACAATGAGCAGTTCTTC. As protein: CASSLGTGWYNEQFF.

This chain uses TRBV6-8 with TRBJ1-4, with no clear D. This CDR3 spans 13 amino acids. V was clipped by 8 bases and J by 8 bases, with 15 bases between them. Germline loops: CDR1 MNHGY, CDR2 SAAAGT. CDR3 amino acids: CASLNPLGEKLFF. The CDR3 nucleotides read TGTGCCAGCCTAAACCCGCTAGGGGAAAAACTGTTTTTT.

In its sample, this clone was seen a few times. This rearrangement joins TRBV6-8 to TRBJ2-5; TRBD1 matches 7 bases. Looked up from germline, CDR1 is MNHGY and CDR2 is SAAAGT. Trimming at V came to 5 bases and at J to 5 bases, leaving 5 bases not matched to a gene. CDR3 length equals 13 residues. In DNA form, the CDR3 reads TGTGCCAGCAGTCTTACAGGGGAGGAGACCCAGTACTTC. Translated, it gives CASSLTGEETQYF.

CDR3 in amino acids: CASSLGLGGNTGELFF. CDR3 in DNA: TGTGCCAGCAGCTTGGGGCTTGGGGGAAACACCGGGGAGCTGTTTTTT. This chain uses TRBV11-3 with TRBJ2-2, with D perhaps assigned TRBD1 or TRBD2 (5 bases each). V lost 3 bases to trimming and J lost 2 bases, with 13 bases between them. Germline V CDR1 and CDR2: SGHNT, YENEEA. The CDR3 is made up of 16 amino acids.

The gene calls are TRBV11-3 and TRBJ2-4; 7 bases align to TRBD1. V shed 5 bases, J shed 0 bases, and the junction held 4 bases outside the gene matches. From germline, CDR1 is SGHNT and CDR2 YENEEA. The CDR3 runs to 15 residues. The CDR3 region is CASSMGQIAKNIQYF. The CDR3 region has the DNA TGTGCCAGCAGCATGGGACAGATAGCCAAAAACATTCAGTACTTC.

This chain joins TRBV7-1 and TRBJ1-2; 10 bases line up with TRBD1. TRBV7-1 is assigned to the ORF class and has an uncertain function. The CDR3 totals 15 residues. The V gene end was trimmed by 4 bases and the J gene end by 4 bases; junction bases not matched to a gene: 6. The chain's CDR3 is CASSLVGTGAYGYTF. The CDR3 region has the DNA TGTGCCAGCAGCTTAGTAGGGACAGGGGCCTATGGCTACACCTTC.

In regard to this clone: The DNA holds an ambiguous or unread base, and X denotes its residue. The chain uses TRBV11-3 and TRBJ2-5, with D tentatively TRBD1 (5 bases). The CDR3 contains 15 residues. CDR1 and CDR2 (germline): SGHNT, YENEEA. The V and J ends lost 7 bases and 1 base respectively, with 16 bases between them. CDR3 sequence reads: CASTXVGLPQETQYF. DNA of the CDR3: TGTGCCAGCACCCYGGTGGGGCTGCCCCAAGAGACCCAGTACTTC.

The genes are TRBV2 and TRBJ2-1; 10 nucleotides match TRBD2. The CDR3 is made up of 14 amino acids. V lost 8 bases, J lost 4 bases, and 5 bases stayed unmatched. Per germline, CDR1 SNHLY and CDR2 FYNNEI. The CDR3 sequence: CASSTSGVYNEQFF. CDR3 bases: TGTGCCAGCTCCACTAGCGGGGTTTACAATGAGCAGTTCTTC.

This clone came up a few times. J is TRBJ1-4 and V is TRBV6-8, with 7 bases matching TRBD1. This CDR3 is 15 amino acids long. V lost 10 bases and J lost 0; bases outside the gene matches: 8. CDR1 MNHGY and CDR2 SAAAGT come from the germline V gene. The CDR3 bases are TGTGCCATCAGCGATGGGACAGCAACTAATGAAAAACTGTTTTTT. It codes for CAISDGTATNEKLFF.

The V gene is TRBV6-8, the J gene TRBJ1-5, with 7 nucleotides matching TRBD1. Germline lookup yields CDR1 MNHGY and CDR2 SAAAGT. This CDR3 contains 15 residues. Trimming cost V 5 bases and J 3 bases; bases outside gene matches: 7. CDR3 protein: CASSRTGLLNQPQHF. Here the CDR3 DNA reads TGTGCCAGCAGTCGGACAGGCCTACTCAATCAGCCCCAGCATTTT.

The V and J genes are TRBV29-1 and TRBJ1-4; D might be TRBD1 (5 bases). The germline CDR1 and CDR2 sequences are SQVTM and ANQGSEA. Trimming shortened V by 4 bases and J by 8 bases, and 14 bases separated the two germline ends. This CDR3 spans 13 amino acids. Here the CDR3 DNA reads TGCAGCGTTGGTGTCAGGGAAGGAGAAAAACTGTTTTTT. Its translation is CSVGVREGEKLFF.

This chain connects TRBV5-1 to TRBJ1-1, with TRBD1 as a possible D gene (6 bases). V gave up 4 bases and J gave up 6 bases, with 16 bases separating them. This CDR3 region has 14 residues. Germline CDR1 and CDR2: SGHRS and YFSETQ. Written as DNA, the CDR3 is TGCGCCAGCAGCCAGGACAGCGCGGTAGCTGAAGCTTTCTTT. Translated, it gives CASSQDSAVAEAFF. The full variable domain, its missing parts supplied by reference TRBV5-1 and TRBJ1-1, is KAGVTQTPRYLIKTRGQQVTLSCSPISGHRSVSWYQQTPGQGLQFLFEYFSETQRNKGNFPGRFSGRQFSNSRSEMNVSTLELGDSALYLCASSQDSAVAEAFFGQGTRLTVV.

The chain couples TRBV18 to TRBJ1-1; D is possibly TRBD1 (6 bases). Per germline, CDR1 KGHSH and CDR2 LQKENI. V dropped 0 bases and J dropped 0 bases, with 8 bases sitting between them. The CDR3 covers 15 residues. CDR3 in amino acids: CASSPPRGMNTEAFF. The CDR3 region has the DNA TGTGCCAGCTCACCACCAAGGGGGATGAACACTGAAGCTTTCTTT.

The rearrangement uses TRBV5-1 and TRBJ1-6; D may be TRBD1 (5 bases). This CDR3 region has 14 residues. Germline-derived CDR1 and CDR2 are SGHRS and YFSETQ. The V gene lost 5 bases and the J gene lost 6 bases, with 12 bases spanning the gap. This chain's CDR3 is CASRVRQGNSPLHF. DNA for the CDR3: TGCGCCAGCAGGGTGAGGCAGGGTAATTCACCCCTCCACTTT.

The chain combines TRBV15 with TRBJ2-2; 11 bases match TRBD1. The CDR3 spans 15 residues. The V segment lost 0 bases and the J segment 8 bases; nucleotides outside the gene matches: 2. CDR1 is LNHNV and CDR2 is YYDKDF in the germline V gene (reference sequence). CDR3 residues: CATSREDRGQGELFF. The CDR3 bases are TGTGCCACCAGCAGAGAGGACAGGGGGCAAGGGGAGCTGTTTTTT. Full variable domain (missing parts from reference TRBV15 and TRBJ2-2): DAMVIQNPRYQVTQFGKPVTLSCSQTLNHNVMYWYQQKSSQAPKLLFHYYDKDFNNEADTPDNFQSRRPNTSFCFLDIRSPGLGDTAMYLCATSREDRGQGELFFGEGSRLTVL.

The chain uses TRBV6-8 and TRBJ1-5; maybe TRBD1 (6 bases). The CDR3 is 16 amino acids. Germline V CDR1 and CDR2: MNHGY, SAAAGT. V dropped 8 bases and J dropped 4 bases, with 21 bases sitting between them. The CDR3 loop is CASGHPDPGANQPQHF. CDR3 coding DNA: TGTGCCAGCGGCCACCCCGATCCGGGGGCGAATCAGCCCCAGCATTTT.

The chain employs TRBV1 and TRBJ1-3; the table's D call, TRBD1, has no DNA check behind it. TRBV1 is marked as a pseudogene. This CDR3 region has 15 residues. CDR3 region: CASSPGDYSGNTIYF. Written as DNA, the CDR3 is TGCGCCAGCAGCCCAGGGGATTACTCTGGAAACACCATATATTTT.

As concerns this clone: An end of the junction differs from the germline gene, which may be a read error. The genes are TRBV6-1 and TRBJ2-1; D is ambiguous. The CDR3 covers 12 residues. Per germline, CDR1 MNHNS and CDR2 SASEGT. In DNA, the CDR3 is TGTGCCATCAGTGAAGTCTCAAATGAGCAGTTCTTC. Its protein product is CAISEVSNEQFF.